This record concerns one T cell receptor beta chain sequence. Antigen specificity is unknown. The sample is drawn from a study of beta chain features in type 1 diabetes. Study-wide findings and caveats: Here, the possible influence of HLA type (on TCRB rearrangement) remained unresolved. Researchers report that Type 1 diabetes patients had moderately but significantly shorter TCRB CDR3s across all four CD4+ subsets.

The isolated RNA, all of it, was reverse transcribed, so expressed TCRB transcripts were what got sequenced. The method was immunoSEQ multiplex PCR; TCRdb's version includes in-frame clones alone and lacks a portion of them. The table has roughly 150,000 clones, roughly 8.1% seen once. Every single donor gave one heparinised blood draw, and these averaged around 0.12 L. Sequencing was done on a sample of central memory CD4+ T cells from blood. The receptor comes from a man younger than 35 in good health.

The CDR3, as DNA: TGTGCCAGCAGTTACCAACAGGGTGGTAACTCACCCCTCCACTTT. Amino acid sequence: CASSYQQGGNSPLHF. This chain joins TRBV6-5 and TRBJ1-6; D is perhaps TRBD1 (6 bases). The V and J ends lost 2 bases and 10 bases respectively, with 15 bases between them. The CDR3 covers 15 residues. CDR1 is MNHEY, CDR2 SVGAGI, per germline.